These 20 T cell receptor beta chains share one sample of origin, sequenced in a study of chemoradiotherapy in HPV16-positive cancers. The assay was immunoSEQ multiplex PCR, and TCRdb's table has in-frame clones only and misses some. The sample contains some 7,000 clones, 85% to 90% of which appear only once. Sample collection was performed from a patient who underwent chemoradiotherapy. These receptors were collected from a human donor with HPV-associated anogenital cancer.

This rearrangement joins TRBV19 to TRBJ1-3, with D perhaps TRBD1 (5 bases). The CDR3 length is 15 residues. The V end lost 6 bases, the J end lost 0 bases, and 12 bases lay between the germline ends. In germline, CDR1 is LNHDA, CDR2 SQIVND (reference sequence). The CDR3 loop is CASRRNRHSGNTIYF. CDR3 DNA: TGTGCCAGTAGACGAAACAGGCACTCTGGAAACACCATATATTTT.

This clone was seen a single time. The chain combines TRBV7-9 with TRBJ1-2; a weak D match, TRBD1 (5 bases). The V gene's germline CDR1 is SEHNR and CDR2 FQNEAQ (reference sequence). The CDR3 is 15 residues long. Trimming removed 4 bases at V and 2 bases at J, with 14 bases between. For the CDR3, the DNA is TGTGCCAGCAGCTCACGACAGACAATCAACTATGGCTACACCTTC. Protein product: CASSSRQTINYGYTF.

This chain joins TRBV30 and TRBJ1-2; D ambiguous. Trimming left V 3 bases short and J 8 bases short, with 16 bases between. Germline CDR1 GTSNPN, CDR2 SVGIG (reference sequence). The CDR3 has 13 amino acids. CDR3 coding DNA: TGTGCCTGGAGGGCGGGGTATCCAGGAGGCTACACCTTC. Amino acid sequence: CAWRAGYPGGYTF.

This chain joins TRBV19 and TRBJ2-3, with 9 nucleotides matching TRBD1. Germline V CDR1 and CDR2: LNHDA, SQIVND (reference sequence). Losses at the gene ends were 5 bases for V and 4 bases for J; bases not matched to a gene: 10. This CDR3 has 16 residues. CDR3 loop: CASSAVTGGFSDTQYF. The CDR3 nucleotides read TGTGCCAGTAGTGCGGTGACAGGGGGGTTTTCAGATACGCAGTATTTT.

The chain employs TRBV18 and TRBJ1-2; D is ambiguous. The germline gives CDR1 KGHSH, CDR2 LQKENI. The CDR3 totals 16 residues. With 2 bases removed from V and 4 bases from J, the gap between germline ends came to 17 bases. The CDR3 here is CASSPEAGRIFYGYTF. DNA of the CDR3: TGTGCCAGCTCACCAGAGGCCGGACGGATCTTCTATGGCTACACCTTC.

The gene calls are TRBV28 and TRBJ1-5; no reliable D call. This CDR3 has 15 residues. Trimming stripped 7 bases from V and 0 bases from J, with 13 bases between. Germline V gene lookup returns CDR1 MDHEN and CDR2 SYDVKM. CDR3 protein: CASINSGFSNQPQHF. The CDR3 DNA reads as TGTGCCAGCATAAATTCGGGCTTTAGCAATCAGCCCCAGCATTTT.

In this sample, this clone turned up a few times. The chain employs TRBV7-9 and TRBJ1-1; the D is unclear. The V end was cut by 0 bases, the J end by 3 bases, with 2 bases between. The germline CDR1 and CDR2 sequences are SEHNR and FQNEAQ (reference sequence). The CDR3 covers 12 residues. CDR3 nucleotides: TGTGCCAGCAGCTTAGCGCACACTGAAGCTTTCTTT. It specifies CASSLAHTEAFF. The full variable domain, rest sourced from reference TRBV7-9 and TRBJ1-1, is DTGVSQNPRHKITKRGQNVTFRCDPISEHNRLYWYRQTLGQGPEFLTYFQNEAQLEKSRLLSDRFSAERPKGSFSTLEIQRTEQGDSAMYLCASSLAHTEAFFGQGTRLTVV.

CDR3 nucleotide sequence: TGTGCCAGCTCCTCGACAGGAACTTATGGCTACACCTTC. It is translated as CASSSTGTYGYTF. The chain is built from TRBV25-1 and TRBJ1-2, with a possible D match to TRBD1 (6 bases). The V and J ends lost 8 bases and 5 bases respectively, with 15 bases between them. Germline loops: CDR1 MGHDK, CDR2 SYGVNS. There are 13 residues in the CDR3.

The chain uses TRBV2 and TRBJ1-4; D is uncertain. Germline V gives CDR1 SNHLY, CDR2 FYNNEI. This CDR3 has 14 residues. Between the trimmed V and J ends, which lost 2 bases and 6 bases, there was a span of 10 bases. The CDR3 loop is CASSETTGHEKLFF. The CDR3 bases are TGTGCCAGCAGTGAAACGACGGGTCATGAAAAACTGTTTTTT.

The chain carries TRBV7-8 and TRBJ2-3; TRBD2 agrees at 7 bases. Germline V CDR1 and CDR2: SGHVS, FQNEAQ. V was pared by 6 bases and J by 0 bases, with 3 bases of the junction left unmatched. The CDR3 extends over 14 amino acids. CDR3 sequence (DNA): TGTGCCAGCAGGCGGGAGCCTAGCACAGATACGCAGTATTTT. Its protein product is CASRREPSTDTQYF.

This clone has only a few counts. The chain is built from TRBV6-1 and TRBJ1-2; the D is unclear. V was trimmed by 2 bases and J by 5 bases, leaving 9 bases between them. CDR1 is MNHNS, CDR2 SASEGT, per germline. The CDR3 covers 13 residues. The CDR3 spells CASSERALYGYTF. In DNA form, the CDR3 reads TGTGCCAGCAGTGAAAGGGCCCTATATGGCTACACCTTC.

The chain joins TRBV5-6 to TRBJ2-1, with 9 bases aligning to TRBD2. The trim removed 3 bases at V and 8 bases at J, leaving 18 bases unmatched. The CDR3 is made up of 18 amino acids. From germline, CDR1 is SGHDT and CDR2 YYEEEE. The CDR3 loop is CASSSEGVGLAGSHEQFF. The CDR3 DNA sequence: TGTGCCAGCAGCTCGGAAGGGGTTGGTCTAGCGGGATCCCATGAGCAGTTCTTC.

The chain combines TRBV11-2 with TRBJ2-7, with a weak D call TRBD1 (6 bases). Germline loops: CDR1 SGHAT, CDR2 FQNNGV. Trimming shortened V by 5 bases and J by 4 bases, and 15 bases separated the two germline ends. There are 14 residues in the CDR3. As DNA, the CDR3 is TGTGCCAGCAGCAACCTGAACAGGGCTTACGAGCAGTACTTC. It yields the protein CASSNLNRAYEQYF.

The CDR3 DNA is TGTGCCAGCAGTGTAACAGGGGCTCGGGGAAACACCATATATTTT. Amino acids: CASSVTGARGNTIYF. J is TRBJ1-3 and V is TRBV5-6; TRBD1 aligns across 7 bases. After removal of 5 bases from V and 4 bases from J, the junction contained 9 bases not matched to a gene. The CDR3 has 15 residues. CDR1 and CDR2 (germline): SGHDT, YYEEEE.

This chain uses TRBV9 with TRBJ2-1, with D unclear. The V and J ends lost 4 bases and 4 bases respectively, with 12 bases between them. In germline, CDR1 is SGDLS, CDR2 YYNGEE. The CDR3 runs to 14 residues. DNA of the CDR3: TGTGCCAGCAGCCGCACGTTGGGTTACAATGAGCAGTTCTTC. Translated, it gives CASSRTLGYNEQFF.

The chain employs TRBV19 and TRBJ1-1; D is unclear. This CDR3 spans 15 amino acids. The V end was cut by 4 bases, the J end by 5 bases, with 17 bases between. The V gene's germline CDR1 is LNHDA and CDR2 SQIVND (reference sequence). CDR3 in DNA: TGTGCCAGTAGTAGGGTGGATTTCCCCCAGACTGAAGCTTTCTTT. Translated, it gives CASSRVDFPQTEAFF.

The CDR3 loop is CASSLRRQGTYNEQFF. The CDR3 region has the DNA TGTGCCAGCAGCTTAAGGCGACAGGGGACCTACAATGAGCAGTTCTTC. The chain combines TRBV7-8 with TRBJ2-1; TRBD1 aligns across 8 bases. Germline V gives CDR1 SGHVS, CDR2 FQNEAQ. Unmatched junction bases numbered 5, after V lost 2 bases and J lost 2 bases. The CDR3 has 16 amino acids. Complete variable domain (other parts from reference TRBV7-8 and TRBJ2-1): GAGVSQSPRYKVAKRGQDVALRCDPISGHVSLFWYQQALGQGPEFLTYFQNEAQLDKSGLPSDRFFAERPEGSVSTLKIQRTQQEDSAVYLCASSLRRQGTYNEQFFGPGTRLTVL.

V usage is TRBV15 and J usage is TRBJ2-7; 7 positions agree with TRBD1. Germline values: CDR1 LNHNV, CDR2 YYDKDF (reference sequence). V was pared by 3 bases and J by 4 bases, with 9 bases of the junction left unmatched. The CDR3 is made up of 15 amino acids. The CDR3 DNA follows: TGTGCCACCAGCAGCTTCCGAGACAGGGAGTACGAGCAGTACTTC. This translates into CATSSFRDREYEQYF.

As for this clone: Other DNA sequences within the sample encode an identical CDR3. The genes are TRBV5-1 and TRBJ2-5, with 9 positions matching TRBD1. The CDR3 length is 14 residues. J gave up 5 bases and V 1 base, and 3 bases lay outside the gene matches. In germline, CDR1 is SGHRS, CDR2 YFSETQ. This chain's CDR3 is CASSLTGGRETQYF. The DNA of the CDR3 is TGCGCCAGCAGCTTGACAGGGGGCCGTGAGACCCAGTACTTC.

CDR3 amino acids: CASSPPGDNTEAFF. In DNA, the CDR3 is TGTGCCAGCAGTCCTCCCGGCGATAACACTGAAGCTTTCTTT. The chain links TRBV6-6 to TRBJ1-1; D gene ambiguous. The CDR3 contains 14 residues. Germline V gene lookup returns CDR1 MNHNY and CDR2 SVGAGI (reference sequence). V lost 5 bases, J lost 2 bases, and 12 bases lay in between.